The 8 T cell receptor beta chains in this list originate from one sample, sequenced in a study of regulatory T cells in long-lasting Graves disease. This sample's time point: newly diagnosed GD, antithyroid drugs for less than 3 months. PBMC-derived RNA was used for the TCR library. Library construction for TCR beta used iRepertoire HTBI primers and Arm-PCR of CDR3 regions. TCRdb recomputed calls from the multiplex PCR reads with MiXCR, one row per CDR3 protein. The repertoire holds 520,000 or so distinct CDR3 sequences, around 13% seen once, with roughly 8.2% in the top ten. The same sample was also studied in work on T cells in Graves' hyperthyroidism and ophthalmopathy.

This sample comprised peripheral blood mononuclear cells (PBMCs), obtained at new diagnosis, from a patient treated with antithyroid drugs. Receptors originate from a woman in her 30s with Graves disease.

This clonotype was recorded many times. The chain has TRBV7-9 and TRBJ2-2; a weak D match, TRBD2 (6 bases). The CDR3 consists of 13 residues. V lost 10 bases and J lost 5, with 14 bases in between. The germline V gene has CDR1 SEHNR and CDR2 FQNEAQ (reference sequence). The CDR3 is CAKKGLGTGELFF. CDR3 sequence (DNA): TGTGCCAAGAAGGGACTCGGGACCGGGGAGCTGTTTTTT.

The chain is built from TRBV7-2 and TRBJ2-1, with D maybe TRBD2 (5 bases). Germline V gene data show CDR1 as SGHTA and CDR2 as FQGNSA. This CDR3 region has 13 residues. V dropped 5 bases and J dropped 9 bases, with 14 bases sitting between them. The CDR3 reads CASSNTRRGEQFF. DNA for the CDR3: TGTGCCAGCAGCAACACTCGACGGGGTGAGCAGTTCTTC.

Ten or more counts support this clonotype. The J gene is TRBJ2-7, the V gene TRBV7-9, with D perhaps TRBD1 (6 bases). Per germline, CDR1 SEHNR and CDR2 FQNEAQ (reference sequence). With 6 bases removed from V and 6 bases from J, the gap between germline ends came to 18 bases. The CDR3 length is 14 residues. CDR3 loop: CASSPGHNLLEQYF. CDR3 in DNA: TGTGCCAGCAGTCCGGGACACAATTTACTCGAGCAGTACTTC.

Ten or more counts support this clonotype. The J gene is TRBJ2-7, the V gene TRBV20-1; D possibly corresponds to TRBD2 (7 bases). CDR3 length equals 15 residues. CDR1 is DFQATT, CDR2 SNEGSKA, per germline (reference sequence). Between the trimmed V and J ends, which lost 4 bases and 4 bases, there was a span of 20 bases. This CDR3 reads CSATLGGGPSYEQYF. For the CDR3, the DNA is TGCAGTGCTACGCTAGGGGGAGGGCCCTCTTACGAGCAGTACTTC.

Only a few counts were recorded for this clonotype. The V gene is TRBV6-2 or TRBV6-3, the J gene TRBJ2-2; D might be TRBD1 or TRBD2, each matching 6 bases. V lost 2 bases, J lost 7 bases, and 14 bases lay in between. The CDR3 covers 15 residues. CDR1 is MNHEY and CDR2 is SVGEGT in the germline V gene. The CDR3 spells CASSYEGGRIGELFF. The CDR3 region has the DNA TGTGCCAGCAGTTACGAAGGGGGGCGGATCGGGGAGCTGTTTTTT.

V and J are TRBV6-5 and TRBJ1-1; D gene ambiguous. Germline loops: CDR1 MNHEY, CDR2 SVGAGI. Deletions cut 4 bases from V and 1 base from J, with 7 bases between. The CDR3 contains 13 residues. This CDR3 is CASSSKPNTEAFF. The CDR3 nucleotides read TGTGCCAGCAGTTCAAAGCCGAACACTGAAGCTTTCTTT.

The chain links TRBV14 to TRBJ1-6; 7 bases map to TRBD1. CDR3 length equals 16 residues. V shed 4 bases, J shed 4 bases, and the junction held 7 bases outside the gene matches. Germline V gene sequence: CDR1 SGHDN, CDR2 FVKESK. CDR3 amino acids: CASSLGTAFYNSPLHF. CDR3 DNA sequence: TGTGCCAGCAGCCTCGGGACAGCTTTTTATAATTCACCCCTCCACTTT.

Notes on this clonotype: Since a much larger clone is just one base distant, this may be a read error. V gene TRBV12-3 or TRBV12-4 combines with J gene TRBJ2-2, with TRBD1 matching 8 bases. The CDR3 is 15 residues long. The trim removed 6 bases at V and 1 base at J, leaving 4 bases unmatched. CDR3 region: CASSPGQVNTGELFF. The CDR3 nucleotides are TGTGCCAGCAGCCCGGGACAGGTGAACACCGGGGAGCTGTTTTTT.